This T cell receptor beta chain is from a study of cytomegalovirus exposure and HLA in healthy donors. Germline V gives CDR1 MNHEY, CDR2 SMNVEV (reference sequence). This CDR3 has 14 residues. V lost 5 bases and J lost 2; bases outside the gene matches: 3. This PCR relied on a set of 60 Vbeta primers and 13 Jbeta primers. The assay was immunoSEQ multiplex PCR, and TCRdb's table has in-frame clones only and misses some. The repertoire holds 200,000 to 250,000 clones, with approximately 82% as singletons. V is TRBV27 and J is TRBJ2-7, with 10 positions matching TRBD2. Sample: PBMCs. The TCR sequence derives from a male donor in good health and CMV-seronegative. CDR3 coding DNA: TGTGCCAGCAGTCGGACTAGCGGCCCCTACGAGCAGTACTTC. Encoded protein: CASSRTSGPYEQYF.